These 32 T cell receptor beta chains came from one sample sequenced in a study of CD8 T cells in Susac syndrome. After extraction with the RNeasy kit, about 0.45 to 1 ug of the RNA was reverse transcribed using random hexamers. TCRdb redid the calling of the immunoSEQ multiplex PCR reads with MiXCR, one entry per CDR3 protein. The sample includes roughly 200,000 distinct CDR3 sequences, more than 85% of them seen just once. The sample consisted of CD4+ T cells from PBMCs. These receptors all stem from a human donor with multiple sclerosis.

The chain is built from TRBV7-3 and TRBJ2-5; no clear D gene. Per germline, CDR1 SGHTA and CDR2 FQGTGA. The V end lost 0 bases, the J end lost 5 bases, and 7 bases lay between the germline ends. The CDR3 consists of 13 residues. This CDR3 is CASSLTVQETQYF. CDR3 DNA sequence: TGTGCCAGCAGCTTAACGGTCCAGGAGACCCAGTACTTC.

The V and J genes are TRBV9 and TRBJ2-3; weak D call: TRBD2 (5 bases). CDR1 is SGDLS, CDR2 YYNGEE, per germline. The CDR3 has 14 residues. Between the trimmed V and J ends, which lost 5 bases and 4 bases, there was a span of 14 bases. CDR3 sequence reads: CASSLTSSPDTQYF. The CDR3 DNA follows: TGTGCCAGCAGTCTTACTAGTTCCCCAGATACGCAGTATTTT.

The chain recombines TRBV6-6 with TRBJ2-7, with a possible D match to TRBD1 (5 bases). CDR1 and CDR2 from the germline V gene are MNHNY and SVGAGI (reference sequence). V was shortened by 0 bases and J by 1 base, with 13 bases between the two germline ends. The CDR3 has 16 residues. CDR3 sequence reads: CASSYSAGQWSYEQYV. The CDR3 region has the DNA TGTGCCAGCAGTTACTCTGCAGGGCAATGGTCCTACGAGCAGTACGTC.

The chain is built from TRBV7-9 and TRBJ1-1; D is uncertain. Germline loops: CDR1 SEHNR, CDR2 FQNEAQ (reference sequence). Trimming took 6 bases from V and 2 from J, leaving 10 bases between them. The CDR3 sequence is 13 residues long. CDR3 residues: CASSPSTNTEAFF. Here the CDR3 DNA reads TGTGCCAGCAGTCCCTCAACCAACACTGAAGCTTTCTTT.

CDR3 bases: TGTGCCAGCAGTTTATACAGGCAGACTGAAGCTTTCTTT. It encodes CASSLYRQTEAFF. The chain employs TRBV27 and TRBJ1-1; tentatively, D is TRBD1 (5 bases). The CDR3 length is 13 residues. Deletions cut 1 base from V and 5 bases from J, with 8 bases between. The germline V gene encodes CDR1 MNHEY and CDR2 SMNVEV (reference sequence).

The gene calls are TRBV7-8 and TRBJ2-2; possibly TRBD1 or TRBD2 for D (6 bases each). The germline V gene encodes CDR1 SGHVS and CDR2 FQNEAQ. The CDR3 spans 19 residues. V was cut by 5 bases and J by 0 bases, with 22 bases left in between. CDR3 coding DNA: TGTGCCAGCAGCCTGACCCGGGGGCCCGATGACTCGAACACCGGGGAGCTGTTTTTT. The encoded protein is CASSLTRGPDDSNTGELFF. The entire variable domain, with the rest obtained from reference TRBV7-8 and TRBJ2-2, is as follows: GAGVSQSPRYKVAKRGQDVALRCDPISGHVSLFWYQQALGQGPEFLTYFQNEAQLDKSGLPSDRFFAERPEGSVSTLKIQRTQQEDSAVYLCASSLTRGPDDSNTGELFFGEGSRLTVL.

There are a few counts of this clonotype. The rearrangement links TRBV29-1 to TRBJ2-3; D gene uncertain. The CDR3 is made up of 14 amino acids. The V gene's germline CDR1 is SQVTM and CDR2 ANQGSEA. Trimming left V 1 base short and J 2 bases short, with 10 bases between. CDR3 nucleotide sequence: TGCAGCGTTGAAGGCCGCCTAAACACAGATACGCAGTATTTT. Its translation is CSVEGRLNTDTQYF.

The gene calls are TRBV30 and TRBJ2-7; tentative D call: TRBD1 (5 bases). The V and J ends lost 3 bases and 3 bases respectively, with 9 bases between them. Germline loops: CDR1 GTSNPN, CDR2 SVGIG (reference sequence). This CDR3 region has 12 residues. CDR3 DNA sequence: TGTGCCTGGAGGGGTGACAGCTACGAGCAGTACTTC. It yields the protein CAWRGDSYEQYF. Based on the CDR3 plus reference TRBV30 and TRBJ2-7, the full variable domain is SQTIHQWPATLVQPVGSPLSLECTVEGTSNPNLYWYRQAAGRGLQLLFYSVGIGQISSEVPQNLSASRPQDRQFILSSKKLLLSDSGFYLCAWRGDSYEQYFGPGTRLTVT.

This clonotype has a single count. J is TRBJ2-7 and V is TRBV27; 8 nucleotides match TRBD1. V shed 5 bases, J shed 11 bases, and the junction held 8 bases outside the gene matches. The CDR3 is made up of 12 amino acids. CDR1 and CDR2 from the germline V gene are MNHEY and SMNVEV (reference sequence). Here the CDR3 reads CASSLGQGVEYF. The DNA of the CDR3 is TGTGCCAGCAGTCTAGGACAGGGTGTTGAGTACTTC.

The chain joins TRBV10-3 to TRBJ2-7; D may be TRBD1 or TRBD2 (5 bases each). This CDR3 contains 12 residues. Germline loops: CDR1 ENHRY, CDR2 SYGVKD. The V end lost 0 bases, the J end lost 6 bases, and 6 bases lay between the germline ends. CDR3 in DNA: TGTGCCATCAGTGAGTCGAGGGGCGAGCAGTACGTC. Protein sequence: CAISESRGEQYV.

The chain joins TRBV30 to TRBJ2-5; 8 nucleotides line up with TRBD2. The CDR3 is 17 amino acids. Germline assignment: CDR1 GTSNPN and CDR2 SVGIG (reference sequence). Unmatched junction bases numbered 16, after V lost 3 bases and J lost 4 bases. The CDR3 here is CAWRGNYGLAIGETQYF. The CDR3 region has the DNA TGTGCCTGGAGGGGTAATTACGGACTAGCAATTGGAGAGACCCAGTACTTC.

V usage is TRBV15 and J usage is TRBJ2-5, with D uncertain. Germline assignment: CDR1 LNHNV and CDR2 YYDKDF (reference sequence). This CDR3 region has 12 residues. V was cut by 0 bases and J by 5 bases, with 4 bases left in between. The CDR3 sequence: CATSRDVETQYF. CDR3 bases: TGTGCCACCAGCAGAGATGTCGAGACCCAGTACTTC.

This clonotype was observed a single time. This chain uses TRBV28 with TRBJ2-3; 7 positions agree with TRBD2. The CDR3 is 16 residues long. Germline V gives CDR1 MDHEN, CDR2 SYDVKM. J was trimmed by 2 bases and V by 5 bases; bases with no gene match: 10. Here the CDR3 reads CASSLPQAGYTDTQYF. The CDR3 DNA reads as TGTGCCAGCAGTCTGCCACAAGCGGGGTACACAGATACGCAGTATTTT.

The CDR3 is CASSIETGSQGQPQHF. DNA for the CDR3: TGTGCCAGTAGTATAGAAACCGGGTCCCAGGGCCAGCCCCAGCATTTT. V and J are TRBV19 and TRBJ1-5; the D gene is possibly TRBD1 (5 bases). V was shortened by 0 bases and J by 7 bases, with 16 bases between the two germline ends. Per germline, CDR1 LNHDA and CDR2 SQIVND (reference sequence). This CDR3 has 16 amino acids.

The chain joins TRBV23-1 to TRBJ2-2; D is unresolved. TRBV23-1 is an open reading frame whose function is uncertain. The CDR3 spans 16 residues. V was shortened by 6 bases and J by 7 bases, with 21 bases between the two germline ends. CDR3 amino acids: CASSQGLVQEGGELFF. The CDR3 bases are TGCGCCAGCAGCCAAGGGCTAGTCCAAGAAGGCGGGGAGCTGTTTTTT.

The CDR3 DNA is TGTGCCAGCAGTATGGACAGGTGGGGTGAGGGCACTGAAGCTTTCTTT. Translation gives CASSMDRWGEGTEAFF. V usage is TRBV12-3 or TRBV12-4 and J usage is TRBJ1-1; 7 bases match TRBD1. After removal of 5 bases from V and 4 bases from J, the junction contained 13 bases not matched to a gene. This CDR3 comprises 16 residues.

The chain couples TRBV6-1 to TRBJ2-3; a possible D gene is TRBD1 (5 bases). Germline V gene lookup returns CDR1 MNHNS and CDR2 SASEGT. Between the trimmed V and J ends, which lost 5 bases and 3 bases, there was a span of 18 bases. There are 16 residues in the CDR3. This chain's CDR3 is CASSRLGQGQTDTQYF. The CDR3 DNA follows: TGTGCCAGCAGTCGCTTAGGGCAGGGCCAGACAGATACGCAGTATTTT.

J is TRBJ2-3 and V is TRBV11-3, with TRBD2 matching 8 bases. Per germline, CDR1 SGHNT and CDR2 YENEEA. The ends lost 5 bases at V and 3 bases at J; junction bases unmatched: 4. The CDR3 covers 14 residues. The CDR3 protein is CASSRAGATDTQYF. The CDR3 DNA sequence: TGTGCCAGCAGCAGAGCGGGGGCAACAGATACGCAGTATTTT.

The chain is built from TRBV2 and TRBJ2-2, with 8 bases that match TRBD1. Losses at the gene ends were 8 bases for V and 5 bases for J; bases not matched to a gene: 10. CDR3 length: 15 amino acids. Germline V gene sequence: CDR1 SNHLY, CDR2 FYNNEI. The CDR3 nucleotides read TGTGCCAGCGGGGTTCGACAGGGGCATACCGGGGAGCTGTTTTTT. It codes for CASGVRQGHTGELFF.

V usage is TRBV12-3 or TRBV12-4 and J usage is TRBJ1-1; no clear D. V shed 6 bases and J shed 5 bases, with 10 bases lying between them. The CDR3 runs to 12 residues. The CDR3 DNA follows: TGTGCCAGCAGGGGCCCGGGGACTGAAGCTTTCTTT. Amino acid sequence: CASRGPGTEAFF.

This clonotype turned up a few times. This chain links TRBV29-1 with TRBJ2-5; 7 bases agree with TRBD2. Germline V gene sequence: CDR1 SQVTM, CDR2 ANQGSEA. The CDR3 runs 11 residues. Trimming took 3 bases from V and 5 from J; bases not matched to a gene: 0. CDR3: CSVEGGETQYF. The CDR3 DNA follows: TGCAGCGTTGAGGGGGGGGAGACCCAGTACTTC. Full variable domain (remainder filled in from reference TRBV29-1 and TRBJ2-5): SAVISQKPSRDICQRGTSLTIQCQVDSQVTMMFWYRQQPGQSLTLIATANQGSEATYESGFVIDKFPISRPNLTFSTLTVSNMSPEDSSIYLCSVEGGETQYFGPGTRLLVL.

The J gene is TRBJ2-5, the V gene TRBV29-1; D not resolved. There are 11 residues in the CDR3. CDR1 SQVTM and CDR2 ANQGSEA come from the germline V gene. V was pared by 2 bases and J by 4 bases, with 5 bases between. The CDR3 nucleotides read TGCAGCGTTGAACTAACAGAGACCCAGTACTTC. This encodes CSVELTETQYF.

The chain recombines TRBV20-1 with TRBJ2-4, with TRBD1 as a possible D gene (5 bases). The V gene's germline CDR1 is DFQATT and CDR2 SNEGSKA (reference sequence). V was cut by 5 bases and J by 2 bases, with 16 bases left in between. The CDR3 length is 15 residues. The CDR3 coding sequence is TGCAGTGCTCCTACGCTAGGGGTTACCAAAAACATTCAGTACTTC. It is translated as CSAPTLGVTKNIQYF.

CDR3 nucleotide sequence: TGCAGTGCTAGCCGCAATGAGCAGTTCTTC. Amino acids: CSASRNEQFF. V usage is TRBV20-1 and J usage is TRBJ2-1; D unresolved. V was trimmed by 3 bases and J by 6 bases, leaving 3 bases between them. The germline V gene has CDR1 DFQATT and CDR2 SNEGSKA (reference sequence). CDR3 size: 10 residues.

The chain employs TRBV30 and TRBJ2-3; D remains unclear. V lost 0 bases, J lost 0 bases, and 7 bases lay in between. This CDR3 spans 14 amino acids. Germline CDR1 is GTSNPN and CDR2 is SVGIG (reference sequence). The CDR3 loop reads CAWSVPGSTDTQYF. The CDR3 DNA is TGTGCCTGGAGTGTACCCGGTAGCACAGATACGCAGTATTTT.

The chain carries TRBV29-1 and TRBJ2-2, with 7 bases that match TRBD1. Losses at the gene ends were 7 bases for V and 4 bases for J; bases not matched to a gene: 6. Germline loops: CDR1 SQVTM, CDR2 ANQGSEA. The CDR3 consists of 13 residues. This CDR3 is CSGGGQSTGELFF. In DNA form, the CDR3 reads TGCAGCGGAGGGGGACAGTCCACCGGGGAGCTGTTTTTT.

This rearrangement joins TRBV29-1 to TRBJ1-1, with D possibly TRBD1 on 6 matching bases. The ends were cut back, 7 bases at V and 0 bases at J, with 18 bases in the middle. The CDR3 totals 15 residues. Germline V CDR1 and CDR2: SQVTM, ANQGSEA. The CDR3 DNA sequence: TGCAGCGCCGGGACACGGAATTTCATGAACACTGAAGCTTTCTTT. It is translated as CSAGTRNFMNTEAFF.

CDR3 sequence (DNA): TGCAGCGTTGGGGACAGCTACGAGCAGTACGTC. Translated, it gives CSVGDSYEQYV. The rearrangement joins TRBV29-1 to TRBJ2-7, with 7 bases that match TRBD1. V was clipped by 4 bases and J by 3 bases; unmatched bases: 0. The germline gives CDR1 SQVTM, CDR2 ANQGSEA. CDR3 length equals 11 residues.

This rearrangement joins TRBV30 to TRBJ2-3; D call uncertain. Germline V CDR1 and CDR2: GTSNPN, SVGIG (reference sequence). The CDR3 contains 14 residues. Trimming stripped 0 bases from V and 2 bases from J, with 9 bases between. The CDR3 sequence is CAWSVQVDTDTQYF. The CDR3 DNA follows: TGTGCCTGGAGTGTACAAGTAGACACAGATACGCAGTATTTT.

This chain joins TRBV5-4 and TRBJ2-5; possible D gene TRBD2, 6 bases. Looked up from germline, CDR1 is SGHNT and CDR2 is YYREEE (reference sequence). Trimming left V 1 base short and J 0 bases short, with 10 bases between. The CDR3 spans 15 residues. The CDR3 region has the DNA TGTGCCAGCAGCTTGCTCGGGGGAGACCAAGAGACCCAGTACTTC. As protein: CASSLLGGDQETQYF.

The V and J genes are TRBV9 and TRBJ1-2, with D possibly matching TRBD1 (5 bases). Per germline, CDR1 SGDLS and CDR2 YYNGEE. CDR3 size: 13 residues. Trimming left V 4 bases short and J 2 bases short, with 9 bases between. CDR3 sequence reads: CASSPAGNYGYTF. For the CDR3, the DNA is TGTGCCAGCAGCCCAGCAGGGAACTATGGCTACACCTTC. The full variable domain, with the rest looked up from reference TRBV9 and TRBJ1-2, is DSGVTQTPKHLITATGQRVTLRCSPRSGDLSVYWYQQSLDQGLQFLIQYYNGEERAKGNILERFSAQQFPDLHSELNLSSLELGDSALYFCASSPAGNYGYTFGSGTRLTVV.

V and J are TRBV20-1 and TRBJ1-2; 7 nucleotides line up with TRBD1. The germline gives CDR1 DFQATT, CDR2 SNEGSKA (reference sequence). V was pared by 1 base and J by 6 bases, with 5 bases of the junction left unmatched. The CDR3 is 13 residues long. CDR3 region: CSARGWGQNGYTF. In DNA, the CDR3 is TGCAGTGCTAGAGGTTGGGGACAGAATGGCTACACCTTC.